A selection of T cell receptor beta chains follows, all from one sample in a study of T cell responses to AZD1222 COVID-19 vaccine. Sequencing used immunoSEQ multiplex PCR; TCRdb keeps in-frame clones, though not all of them. The data show more than 95,000 clones, 80% to 90% seen once. The material sequenced was peripheral blood, taken on day 0 of AZD1222 vaccination. These receptors came from an adult in good health. The CDR3 runs from the conserved cysteine through the conserved F or W. Fields, in order: D gene, CDR3 length, V gene, clone size, J gene, CDR3 DNA, CDR3 protein. A D gene is named only where the DNA matches it firmly. Clone sizes are given selectively: once, few, many, or a class where the clone is expanded.

TRBD1	15	TRBV6-5	.	TRBJ1-2	TGTGCCAGCAGTTCTCCGGGACAGGGAGAGGGTGGCTACACCTTC	CASSSPGQGEGGYTF
.	13	TRBV27	.	TRBJ2-7	TGTGCCAGCAGTTTTGGAAAAACCTACGAGCAGTACTTC	CASSFGKTYEQYF
.	13	TRBV12-3/TRBV12-4	.	TRBJ2-1	TGTGCCAGCAGGTTCCCGGGGGCACCTGAGCAGTTCTTC	CASRFPGAPEQFF
.	13	TRBV9	.	TRBJ2-7	TGTGCCAGCAGCGAGATCCCCACCTACGAGCAGTACTTC	CASSEIPTYEQYF
.	13	TRBV19	.	TRBJ2-1	TGTGCCAGTAGTGTTCGACTCTCCCATGAGCAGTTCTTC	CASSVRLSHEQFF
.	16	TRBV5-1	once	TRBJ2-3	TGCGCCAGCAGCTTCCAATTGGGGCGTCGCACAGATACGCAGTATTTT	CASSFQLGRRTDTQYF
TRBD2	14	TRBV25-1	.	TRBJ2-7	TGTGCCAGCAGGGGGACTAGCGGAAGCTACGAGCAGTACTTC	CASRGTSGSYEQYF
.	12	TRBV5-4	.	TRBJ1-1	TGTGCCAGCAGCTTTCAGGGAGGTGAAGCTTTCTTT	CASSFQGGEAFF
.	15	TRBV9	.	TRBJ2-1	TGTGCCAGCAGTTTTATCCCAGACTCTTACAATGAGCAGTTCTTC	CASSFIPDSYNEQFF
TRBD1	16	TRBV4-3	.	TRBJ2-2	TGCGCCAGCAGCCAACGCCGGGACAGGGATACCGGGGAGCTGTTTTTT	CASSQRRDRDTGELFF
TRBD1	14	TRBV28	.	TRBJ2-3	TGTGCCAGCAGATACAGGGGAAACACAGATACGCAGTATTTT	CASRYRGNTDTQYF
TRBD2	14	TRBV7-2	.	TRBJ2-7	TGTGCCAGCAGCTTAGCGGGAGGGCCGTACGAGCAGTACTTC	CASSLAGGPYEQYF
.	16	TRBV7-2	.	TRBJ2-2	TGTGCCAGCAGCTTAGCGGTCCGCGCGAACACCGGGGAGCTGTTTTTT	CASSLAVRANTGELFF
.	14	TRBV7-2	.	TRBJ2-7	TGTGCCAGCAGCTTAGATCCAGGGTTCTACGAGCAGTACTTC	CASSLDPGFYEQYF
TRBD1	15	TRBV2	.	TRBJ2-1	TGTGCCAGCAGTAAAGACAGGGGACCCTACAATGAGCAGTTCTTC	CASSKDRGPYNEQFF
.	12	TRBV29-1	.	TRBJ1-2	TGCAGCGTTGAACGGTTCGGGGACGGCTACACCTTC	CSVERFGDGYTF
.	13	TRBV18	.	TRBJ2-7	TGTGCCAGCTCACCCCCAGTCGGCTACGAGCAGTACTTC	CASSPPVGYEQYF
TRBD1	14	TRBV18	.	TRBJ2-7	TGTGCCAGCTCACTTCAGACAGGGTTGCACGAGCAGTACTTC	CASSLQTGLHEQYF
TRBD1	14	TRBV9	.	TRBJ1-2	TGTGCCAGCAGCGTAGGGGAGGGGGCGTATGGCTACACCTTC	CASSVGEGAYGYTF
.	15	TRBV6-5	.	TRBJ1-1	TGTGCCAGCAGTTACTCGAGGACGGTAAACACTGAAGCTTTCTTT	CASSYSRTVNTEAFF
TRBD2	15	TRBV24-1	.	TRBJ2-5	TGTGCCACCAGTGAAAGCGGGAGGGCCCAAGAGACCCAGTACTTC	CATSESGRAQETQYF
.	16	TRBV19	.	TRBJ1-1	TGTGCCAGTAGTAACCCAAACCCAGGGCGGGACACTGAAGCTTTCTTT	CASSNPNPGRDTEAFF
TRBD2	15	TRBV6-5	.	TRBJ2-7	TGTGCCAGCAGTTCTGGGAGGGCCCGGTCGTACGAGCAGTACTTC	CASSSGRARSYEQYF
.	13	TRBV5-1	.	TRBJ1-2	TGCGCCAGCAGCTTGGAAGGGAACTATGGCTACACCTTC	CASSLEGNYGYTF
.	11	TRBV3-1/TRBV3-2	.	TRBJ2-3	TGTGCCAGCAGCCAAACTGATACGCAGTATTTT	CASSQTDTQYF
TRBD1	15	TRBV28	.	TRBJ2-3	TGTGCCAGCAGTCCGGGACAGGTTCGCGCAGATACGCAGTATTTT	CASSPGQVRADTQYF
.	12	TRBV28	.	TRBJ2-3	TGTGCCAGCAGTTCTCTAGTCATCGGGCAGTATTTT	CASSSLVIGQYF
.	13	TRBV7-9	.	TRBJ2-5	TGTGCCAGCAGCTTTGCCAGGCAAGAGACCCAGTACTTC	CASSFARQETQYF
.	16	TRBV18	.	TRBJ2-4	TGTGCCAGCTCATCAAACGTCCCGGGACCGGGAAACATTCAGTACTTC	CASSSNVPGPGNIQYF